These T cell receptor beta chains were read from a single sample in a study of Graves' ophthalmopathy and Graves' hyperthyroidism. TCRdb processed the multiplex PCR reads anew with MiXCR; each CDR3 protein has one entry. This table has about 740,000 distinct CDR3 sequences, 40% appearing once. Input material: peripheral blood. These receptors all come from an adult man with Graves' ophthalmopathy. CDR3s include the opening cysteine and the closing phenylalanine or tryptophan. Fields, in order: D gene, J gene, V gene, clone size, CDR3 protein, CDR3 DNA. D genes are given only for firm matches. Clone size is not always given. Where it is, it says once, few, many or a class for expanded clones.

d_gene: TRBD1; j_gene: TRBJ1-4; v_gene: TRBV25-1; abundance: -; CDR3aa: CASSEGGGYEKLFF; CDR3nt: TGTGCCAGCAGTGAAGGAGGGGGCTACGAAAAACTGTTTTTT
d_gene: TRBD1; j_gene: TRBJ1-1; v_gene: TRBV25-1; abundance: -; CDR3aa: CASSLRTGGANTEAFF; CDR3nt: TGTGCCAGCAGCCTCCGGACAGGGGGCGCGAACACTGAAGCTTTCTTT
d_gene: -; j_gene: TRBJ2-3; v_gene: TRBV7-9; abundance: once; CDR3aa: CASSLSRHRDTQYF; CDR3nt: TGTGCCAGCAGCTTGTCGAGACATAGGGATACGCAGTATTTT
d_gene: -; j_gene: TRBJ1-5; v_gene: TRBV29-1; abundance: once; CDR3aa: CSVTGHINQPQHF; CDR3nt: TGCAGCGTGACCGGACACATCAATCAGCCCCAGCATTTT
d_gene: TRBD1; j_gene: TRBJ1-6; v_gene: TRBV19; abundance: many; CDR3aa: CASSFRTGSGSPLHF; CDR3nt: TGTGCCAGTAGTTTCCGGACAGGGTCAGGTTCACCCCTCCACTTT
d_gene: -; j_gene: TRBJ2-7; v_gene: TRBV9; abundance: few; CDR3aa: CASSPGAGSPDDEQYF; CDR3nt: TGTGCCAGCAGCCCCGGCGCGGGGTCCCCGGACGACGAGCAGTACTTC
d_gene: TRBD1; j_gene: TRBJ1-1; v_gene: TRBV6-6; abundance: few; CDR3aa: CASSYQTGPEAFF; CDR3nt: TGTGCCAGCAGTTACCAGACAGGGCCTGAAGCTTTCTTT
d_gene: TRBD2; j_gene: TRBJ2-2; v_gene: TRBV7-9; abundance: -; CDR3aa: CASSQGRALAGGRYTGELFF; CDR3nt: TGTGCCAGCAGCCAGGGGAGAGCGCTAGCGGGAGGTCGCTACACCGGGGAGCTGTTTTTT
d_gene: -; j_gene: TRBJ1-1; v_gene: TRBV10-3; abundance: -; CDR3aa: CAISGGGRTEAFF; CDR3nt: TGTGCCATCAGTGGGGGGGGGCGAACTGAAGCTTTCTTT
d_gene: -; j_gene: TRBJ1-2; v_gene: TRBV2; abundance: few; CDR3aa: CASRGTEGDYGYTF; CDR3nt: TGTGCCAGCAGAGGGACGGAAGGGGACTATGGCTACACCTTC
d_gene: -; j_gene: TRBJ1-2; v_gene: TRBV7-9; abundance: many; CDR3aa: CASSLMAVNYGYTF; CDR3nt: TGTGCCAGCAGCCTCATGGCAGTTAACTATGGCTACACCTTC
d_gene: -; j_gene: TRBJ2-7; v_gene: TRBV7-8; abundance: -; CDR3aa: CASSLAAGQAYEQYF; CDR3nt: TGTGCCAGCAGCTTAGCCGCGGGACAAGCCTACGAGCAGTACTTC
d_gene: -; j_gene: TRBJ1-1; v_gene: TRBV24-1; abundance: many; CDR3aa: CATSENPNTEAFF; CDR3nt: TGTGCCACCAGTGAAAACCCGAACACTGAAGCTTTCTTT
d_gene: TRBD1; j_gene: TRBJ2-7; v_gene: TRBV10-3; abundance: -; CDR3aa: CAISDPGQGHEQYF; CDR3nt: TGTGCCATCAGTGATCCTGGACAGGGCCACGAGCAGTACTTC
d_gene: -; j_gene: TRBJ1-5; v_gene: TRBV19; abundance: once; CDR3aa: CASTKRGVNRPQHF; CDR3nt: TGTGCCAGTACCAAGCGGGGGGTCAATCGGCCCCAGCATTTT
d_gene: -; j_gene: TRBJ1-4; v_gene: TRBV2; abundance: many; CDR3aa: CGVKRADEKLFF; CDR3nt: TGTGGGGTGAAGCGGGCGGATGAAAAACTGTTTTTT
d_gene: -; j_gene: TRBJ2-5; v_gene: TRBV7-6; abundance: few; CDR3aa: CASSLYWGQETQYF; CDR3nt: TGTGCCAGCAGCTTATACTGGGGACAAGAGACCCAGTACTTC
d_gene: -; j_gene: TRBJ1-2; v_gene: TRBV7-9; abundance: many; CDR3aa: CASSFSADPNYGYTF; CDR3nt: TGTGCCAGCAGCTTTTCCGCCGATCCAAACTATGGCTACACCTTC
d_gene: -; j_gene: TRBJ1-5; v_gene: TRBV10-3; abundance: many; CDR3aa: CAISESLQPQHF; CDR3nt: TGTGCCATCAGTGAGTCTCTCCAGCCCCAGCATTTT
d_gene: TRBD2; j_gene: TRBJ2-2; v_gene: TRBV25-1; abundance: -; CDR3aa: CASSTLRLAGVIPRTNTGELFF; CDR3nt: TGTGCCAGCAGTACCCTCAGACTAGCGGGAGTAATCCCCAGGACGAACACCGGGGAGCTGTTTTTT
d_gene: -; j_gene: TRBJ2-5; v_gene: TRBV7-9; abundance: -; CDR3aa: CASSPREAQYF; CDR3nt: TGTGCCAGCAGCCCCCGAGAGGCCCAGTACTTC
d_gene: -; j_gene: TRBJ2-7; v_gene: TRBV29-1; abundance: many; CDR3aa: CSVSRGRPYEQYF; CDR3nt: TGCAGCGTTAGTAGGGGCAGGCCCTACGAGCAGTACTTC
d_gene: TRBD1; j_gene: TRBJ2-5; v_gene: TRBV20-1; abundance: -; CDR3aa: CSASEQGPFQETQYF; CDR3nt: TGCAGTGCTAGCGAACAGGGGCCCTTCCAAGAGACCCAGTACTTC
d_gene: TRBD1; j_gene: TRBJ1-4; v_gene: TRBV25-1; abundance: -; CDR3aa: CASSPPSSLGTGDEKLFF; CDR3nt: TGTGCCAGCAGTCCCCCCAGCTCACTCGGGACAGGCGATGAAAAACTGTTTTTT
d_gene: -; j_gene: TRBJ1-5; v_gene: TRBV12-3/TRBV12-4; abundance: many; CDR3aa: CASSSATLGYQPQHF; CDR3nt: TGTGCCAGCAGTTCCGCCACACTGGGGTATCAGCCCCAGCATTTT
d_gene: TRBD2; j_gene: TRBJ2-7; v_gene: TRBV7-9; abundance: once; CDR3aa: CASSQVGLDYEQYF; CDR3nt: TGCGCCAGCAGCCAAGTGGGACTAGACTACGAGCAGTACTTC
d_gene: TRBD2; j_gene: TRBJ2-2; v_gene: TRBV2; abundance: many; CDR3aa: CASSRGGRTGELFF; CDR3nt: TGTGCCAGCAGCCGGGGGGGGAGAACCGGGGAGCTGTTTTTT
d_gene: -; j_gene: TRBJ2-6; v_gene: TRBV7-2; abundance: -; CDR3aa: CASSLGPGAHVLTF; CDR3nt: TGTGCCAGCAGCTTAGGACCAGGGGCCCACGTCCTGACTTTC
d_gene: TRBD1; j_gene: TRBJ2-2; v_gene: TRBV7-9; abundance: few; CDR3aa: CASSSQGAGTGELFF; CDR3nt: TGTGCCAGCAGCTCACAGGGGGCCGGCACCGGGGAGCTGTTTTTT
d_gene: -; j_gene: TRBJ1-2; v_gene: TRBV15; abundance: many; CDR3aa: CATSRGFEGYTF; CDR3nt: TGTGCCACCAGTCGAGGGTTTGAGGGCTACACCTTC
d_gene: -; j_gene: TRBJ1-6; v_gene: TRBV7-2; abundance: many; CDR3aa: CASSLAPTFLHF; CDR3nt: TGTGCCAGCAGCTTAGCCCCCACTTTCCTCCACTTT
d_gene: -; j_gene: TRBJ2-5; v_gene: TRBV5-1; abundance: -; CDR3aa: CASSPDLRREQYF; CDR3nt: TGTGCCAGCAGCCCCGACCTACGGAGGGAGCAGTACTTC
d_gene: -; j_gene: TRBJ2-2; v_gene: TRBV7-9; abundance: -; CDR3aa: CASRTQTNTGELFF; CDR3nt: TGTGCCAGCAGAACACAGACGAACACCGGGGAGCTGTTTTTT
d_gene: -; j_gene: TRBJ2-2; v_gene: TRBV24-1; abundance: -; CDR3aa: CATSGPRQTAGELFF; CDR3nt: TGTGCCACCAGTGGACCTCGCCAGACGGCCGGGGAGCTGTTTTTT
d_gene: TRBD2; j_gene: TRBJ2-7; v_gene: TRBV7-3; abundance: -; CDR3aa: CASGPVGGEQYF; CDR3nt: TGTGCCAGCGGACCGGTGGGGGGGGAGCAGTACTTC